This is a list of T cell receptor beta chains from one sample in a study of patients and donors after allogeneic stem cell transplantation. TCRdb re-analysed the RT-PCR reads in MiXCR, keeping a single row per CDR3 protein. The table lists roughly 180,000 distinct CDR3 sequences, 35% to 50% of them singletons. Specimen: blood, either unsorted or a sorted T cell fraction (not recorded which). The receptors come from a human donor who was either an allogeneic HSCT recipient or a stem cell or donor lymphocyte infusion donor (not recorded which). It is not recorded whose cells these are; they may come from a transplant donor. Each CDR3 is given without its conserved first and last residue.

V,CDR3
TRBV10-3,AISEVAGFMNTEAF
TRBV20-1,SAMTQGPYEQY
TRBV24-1,ATSDDGTYEQY
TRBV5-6,ASSFGTVGGELF
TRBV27,ASSLSGSYSNQPQH
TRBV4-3,ASSQGSGNLHEQF
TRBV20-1,SATPQGGDTEAF
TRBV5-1,ASSTTRRDSYNEQF
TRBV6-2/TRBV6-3,ASSYERQSNTGELF
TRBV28,ASSQGATYEQY
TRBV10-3,AIGLLDNEQF
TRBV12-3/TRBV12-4,ASSLAHVGQPQH
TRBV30,AWSSFGGPSDLL
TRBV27,ASSLSGGGEKLF
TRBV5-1,ASSLVARGLAGTYEQY
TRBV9,ASSPGTSGSRSEQF
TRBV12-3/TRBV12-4,ASSFDPYEQY
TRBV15,ATSRDSIEQY
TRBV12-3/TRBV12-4,ASSLVGFLTEAF
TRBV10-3,ATRPAGRLATNEQF
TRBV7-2,ASSLQRVNTEAF
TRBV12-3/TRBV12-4,ASSRDTGTYEQY
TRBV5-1,ASYSGDEAF
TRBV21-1,ASSKRIQGFEPEAF
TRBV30,ACLNGNEQF
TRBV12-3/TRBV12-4,ASSPRTPGGYT
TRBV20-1,SANTLAGGPSSYEQY
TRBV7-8,ASSSSGTGAEAF
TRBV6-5,ASSLTSGRIGGQY
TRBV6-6,ASGPGSGNTIY
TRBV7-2,ASSLVAHGELF
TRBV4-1,ASSHWPVGDYGYT
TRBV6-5,ASSYSGVVRTEAF
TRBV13,ASSLLFGPGELF
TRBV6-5,ASSPGTKVPYEQY
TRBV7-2,ASSFWTRHNEQF
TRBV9,ASSPRTGGIKLF
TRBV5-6,ASSLGDISVSGYT
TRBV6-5,ASSLRTSYPYEQY
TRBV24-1,ATSDSYPGSDLNYGYT
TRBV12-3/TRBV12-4,ASSLREVSYEQY
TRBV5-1,ASSSRPDTGELF
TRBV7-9,ASSYGQANTEAF
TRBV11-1,ASSLEGQGAYNEQF
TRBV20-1,SARGGEGDLQPQH
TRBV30,AWSVRRGEKLF
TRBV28,ASTRVAGGPPDTQY
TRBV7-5,ISVSEAPGGSNQPQH
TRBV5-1,ASSLGWDRSSYNEQF
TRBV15,ATSRDRPNSGNTIY
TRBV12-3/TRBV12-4,ASSPLQAAGGTEKLF
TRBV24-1,ATSDLDYGYT
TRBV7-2,ASSRNRLPTYGYT
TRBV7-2,ASSLGTAWGDTEAF
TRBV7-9,ASSSRTGARTDTQY
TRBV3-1,ASSQLGGVGEKLF
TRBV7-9,ASSSRGGAGDYEQY
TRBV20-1,SARDTDHVNEQF
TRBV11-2,ASSPLWGDTQY